Each of the 10 T cell receptor beta chains below was sequenced from the same sample in a study of shared clonotypes between healthy human individuals. Sequencing used immunoSEQ multiplex PCR; TCRdb keeps in-frame clones, though not all of them. The profile shows 950,000 to 1,200,000 clones, 60% to 80% of them singletons. The sample taken for sequencing was memory CD4+ T cells from PBMCs. The sample's subset: CD45RA-negative fraction. Source of these receptors: a man younger than 35 in good health. Some clones in this sample may be carry-over from other donors' samples.

This sequence joins TRBV6-5 and TRBJ2-1; D call uncertain. The V gene lost 8 bases and the J gene lost 8 bases, with 13 bases spanning the gap. Germline CDR1 is MNHEY and CDR2 is SVGAGI. This CDR3 region has 12 residues. The CDR3 spells CASRGNSDEQFF. In nucleotides, the CDR3 is TGTGCCAGCCGTGGGAACAGCGATGAGCAGTTCTTC.

The rearrangement links TRBV5-1 to TRBJ2-3; the D gene is possibly TRBD2 (5 bases). This CDR3 comprises 19 residues. The germline V gene has CDR1 SGHRS and CDR2 YFSETQ. V was shortened by 1 base and J by 1 base, with 22 bases between the two germline ends. The CDR3 coding sequence is TGCGCCAGCAGCTTGAGAGGTGGATGGAGCCGGGGAGGCACAGATACGCAGTATTTT. It translates to CASSLRGGWSRGGTDTQYF.

The chain is built from TRBV7-6 and TRBJ1-1, with D unclear. The germline V gene has CDR1 SGHVS and CDR2 FNYEAQ. The V gene lost 1 base and the J gene lost 3 bases, with 6 bases spanning the gap. The CDR3 length is 13 residues. CDR3 in DNA: TGTGCCAGCAGCTTAGGTCGCCACACTGAAGCTTTCTTT. This encodes CASSLGRHTEAFF.

This rearrangement joins TRBV6-5 to TRBJ2-1; D perhaps matches TRBD2 (5 bases). The V gene's germline CDR1 is MNHEY and CDR2 SVGAGI. V lost 4 bases and J 5 bases, leaving 12 bases between the germline ends. The length of the CDR3 is 14 residues. The CDR3 spells CASSSLTRNNEQFF. Written as DNA, the CDR3 is TGTGCCAGCAGTTCCCTAACTAGAAACAATGAGCAGTTCTTC.

A remark on this clone: Other DNA variants within this sample encode the same CDR3. J is TRBJ2-7 and V is TRBV7-9; D possibly corresponds to TRBD1 (5 bases). Germline V gene sequence: CDR1 SEHNR, CDR2 FQNEAQ (reference sequence). CDR3 length: 14 residues. V lost 1 base and J lost 1, with 8 bases in between. CDR3 in amino acids: CASSLGQQSYEQYF. CDR3 DNA sequence: TGTGCCAGCAGCTTAGGACAGCAGTCCTACGAGCAGTACTTC.

The V and J genes are TRBV30 and TRBJ2-3; TRBD1 matches 11 bases. The CDR3 contains 17 residues. V was pared by 0 bases and J by 4 bases, with 9 bases of the junction left unmatched. Per the germline V gene, CDR1 is GTSNPN and CDR2 is SVGIG (reference sequence). This CDR3 reads CAWSVRPGQGVPDTQYF. CDR3 DNA: TGTGCCTGGAGTGTACGCCCGGGACAGGGGGTCCCAGATACGCAGTATTTT.

To note about this clone: This may stem from a read error, because a much larger clone lies one nucleotide away. This chain joins TRBV11-2 and TRBJ2-3, with a possible D match to TRBD1 (5 bases). CDR1 SGHAT and CDR2 FQNNGV come from the germline V gene. V was pared by 3 bases and J by 4 bases, with 14 bases between. This CDR3 has 15 residues. The CDR3 reads CASSLRQTTPDTQYF. As DNA, the CDR3 is TGTGCCAGCAGCTTGAGACAGACAACGCCAGATACGCAGTATTTT.

This clone was observed once. This rearrangement joins TRBV9 to TRBJ2-1, with TRBD2 matching 13 bases. V was pared by 4 bases and J by 6 bases, with 10 bases of the junction left unmatched. Per germline, CDR1 SGDLS and CDR2 YYNGEE. The CDR3 totals 17 residues. CDR3 nucleotide sequence: TGTGCCAGCAGCCCTTTTACTAGCGGGAGGGCGGGCAATGAGCAGTTCTTC. This gives the protein CASSPFTSGRAGNEQFF.

In DNA, the CDR3 is TGTGCCAGCAGTTACCACACTGAAGCTTTCTTT. Residues: CASSYHTEAFF. V gene TRBV6-6 combines with J gene TRBJ1-1; the D is unclear. CDR1 and CDR2 (germline): MNHNY, SVGAGI (reference sequence). The CDR3 has 11 amino acids. V was cut by 2 bases and J by 3 bases, with 1 base left in between.

The V call is TRBV7-2, the J call TRBJ2-2, with 10 bases lining up with TRBD1. This CDR3 is built from 15 residues. Germline trimming cut 6 bases from V and 4 bases from J; bases unmatched to any gene: 5. The germline gives CDR1 SGHTA, CDR2 FQGNSA. CDR3 in amino acids: CASRMTGGLTGELFF. Written as DNA, the CDR3 is TGTGCCAGCAGAATGACAGGGGGCCTCACCGGGGAGCTGTTTTTT.